This TCR beta chain originates from a study of T cells in localized non-small cell lung cancer. Regarding the study as a whole: Heterogeneity stays possible, as sequencing covered only one tumor region. Uninvolved adjacent lung had more T cell clonality than any other tissue, topping tumor. The study detected a median approximately 50 of the top 100 tumor clones in adjacent lung. Greater T cell density in blood accompanied longer overall survival.

In germline, CDR1 is SGHVS, CDR2 FNYEAQ. This CDR3 comprises 14 residues. Trimming left V 5 bases short and J 0 bases short, with 10 bases between. To note about this clone: Its antigen is still unknown.

The protocol was immunoSEQ multiplex PCR, while the TCRdb copy is restricted to in-frame clones and leaves out a portion. The table includes 90,000 or so clones, approximately 86% detected once. The sample consisted of peripheral blood, taken before any cancer treatment. The chain recombines TRBV7-6 with TRBJ1-1; D call uncertain. The TCR was taken from a man between 35 and 75 years old with stage I squamous cell lung carcinoma. The CDR3, as DNA: TGTGCCAGCAGCGCTAAAGCCCTGAACACTGAAGCTTTCTTT. Its protein product is CASSAKALNTEAFF.